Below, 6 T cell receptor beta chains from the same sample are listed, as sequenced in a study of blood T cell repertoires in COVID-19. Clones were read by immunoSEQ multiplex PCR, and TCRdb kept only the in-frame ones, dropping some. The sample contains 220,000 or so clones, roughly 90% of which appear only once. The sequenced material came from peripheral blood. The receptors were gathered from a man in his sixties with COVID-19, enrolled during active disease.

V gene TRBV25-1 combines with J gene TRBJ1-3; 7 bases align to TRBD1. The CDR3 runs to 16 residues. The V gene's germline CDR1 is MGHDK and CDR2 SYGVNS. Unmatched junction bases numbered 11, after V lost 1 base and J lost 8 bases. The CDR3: CASSELGTDDRDTIYF. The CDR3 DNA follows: TGTGCCAGCAGTGAATTAGGGACAGACGATAGGGACACCATATATTTT. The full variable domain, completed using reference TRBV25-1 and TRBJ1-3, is EADIYQTPRYLVIGTGKKITLECSQTMGHDKMYWYQQDPGMELHLIHYSYGVNSTEKGDLSSESTVSRIRTEHFPLTLESARPSHTSQYLCASSELGTDDRDTIYFGEGSWLTVV.

CDR3 region: CASSVVKQENTEAFF. CDR3 DNA sequence: TGTGCCAGCAGCGTAGTGAAACAGGAGAACACTGAAGCTTTCTTT. This chain uses TRBV9 with TRBJ1-1, with D possibly being TRBD1 (5 bases). This CDR3 is 15 amino acids long. Trimming took off 0 bases at V and 1 base at J, with 10 bases between the two ends. Per the germline V gene, CDR1 is SGDLS and CDR2 is YYNGEE.

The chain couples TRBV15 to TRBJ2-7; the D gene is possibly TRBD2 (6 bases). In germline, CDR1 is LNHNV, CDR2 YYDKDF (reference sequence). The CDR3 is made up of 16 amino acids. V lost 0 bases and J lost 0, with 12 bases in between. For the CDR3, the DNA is TGTGCCACCAGCAGAGACCCCGGGAGAAGCTCCTACGAGCAGTACTTC. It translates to CATSRDPGRSSYEQYF.

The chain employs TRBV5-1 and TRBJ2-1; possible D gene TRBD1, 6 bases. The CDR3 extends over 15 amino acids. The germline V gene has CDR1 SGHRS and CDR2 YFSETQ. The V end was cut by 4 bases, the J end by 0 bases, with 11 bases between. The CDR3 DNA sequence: TGCGCCAGCAGCGCAGGGGCCAGCTCCTACAATGAGCAGTTCTTC. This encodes CASSAGASSYNEQFF.

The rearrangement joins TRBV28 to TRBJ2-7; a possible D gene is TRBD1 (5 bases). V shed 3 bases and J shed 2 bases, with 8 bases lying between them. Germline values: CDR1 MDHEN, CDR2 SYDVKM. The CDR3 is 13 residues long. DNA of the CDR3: TGTGCCAGCAGTTTGGGGCTAACCTACGAGCAGTACTTC. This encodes CASSLGLTYEQYF.

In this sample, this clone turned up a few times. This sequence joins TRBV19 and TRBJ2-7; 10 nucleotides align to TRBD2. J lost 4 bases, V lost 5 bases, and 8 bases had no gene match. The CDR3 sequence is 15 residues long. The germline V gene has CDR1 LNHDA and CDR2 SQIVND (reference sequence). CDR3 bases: TGTGCCAGTAGTTTTACGGGGACTAGCGTATACGAGCAGTACTTC. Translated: CASSFTGTSVYEQYF.